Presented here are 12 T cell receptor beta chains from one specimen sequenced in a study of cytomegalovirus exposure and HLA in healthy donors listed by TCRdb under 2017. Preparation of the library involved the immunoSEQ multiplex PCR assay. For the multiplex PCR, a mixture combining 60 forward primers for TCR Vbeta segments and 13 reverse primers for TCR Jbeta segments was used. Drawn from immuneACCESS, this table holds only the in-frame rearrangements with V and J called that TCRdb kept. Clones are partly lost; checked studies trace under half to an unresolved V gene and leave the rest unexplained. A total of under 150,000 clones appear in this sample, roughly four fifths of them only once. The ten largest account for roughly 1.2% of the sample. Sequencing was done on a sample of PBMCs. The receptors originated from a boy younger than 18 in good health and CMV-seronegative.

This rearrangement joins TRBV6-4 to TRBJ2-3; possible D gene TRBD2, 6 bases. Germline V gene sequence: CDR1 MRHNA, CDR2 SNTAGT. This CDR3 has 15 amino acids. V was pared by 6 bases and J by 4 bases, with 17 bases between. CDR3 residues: CASSPMDGTSDTQYF. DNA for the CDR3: TGTGCCAGCAGCCCCATGGACGGGACTTCAGATACGCAGTATTTT.

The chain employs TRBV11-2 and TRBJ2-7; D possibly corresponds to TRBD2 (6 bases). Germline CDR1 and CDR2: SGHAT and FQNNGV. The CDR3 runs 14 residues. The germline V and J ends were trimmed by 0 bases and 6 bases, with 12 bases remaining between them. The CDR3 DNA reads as TGTGCCAGCAGCTTAGAGGGGGGTTGGTTCGAGCAGTACTTC. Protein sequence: CASSLEGGWFEQYF. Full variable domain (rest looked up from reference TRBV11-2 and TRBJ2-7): EAGVAQSPRYKIIEKRQSVAFWCNPISGHATLYWYQQILGQGPKLLIQFQNNGVVDDSQLPKDRFSAERLKGVDSTLKIQPAKLEDSAVYLCASSLEGGWFEQYFGPGTRLTVT.

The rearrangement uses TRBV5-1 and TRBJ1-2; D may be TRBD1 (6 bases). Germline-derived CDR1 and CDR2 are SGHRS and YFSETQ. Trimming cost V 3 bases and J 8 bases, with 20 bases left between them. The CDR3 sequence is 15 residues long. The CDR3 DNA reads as TGCGCCAGCAGCTCGGGGCCGGGGGGCGCCGGGGGCTACACCTTC. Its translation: CASSSGPGGAGGYTF.

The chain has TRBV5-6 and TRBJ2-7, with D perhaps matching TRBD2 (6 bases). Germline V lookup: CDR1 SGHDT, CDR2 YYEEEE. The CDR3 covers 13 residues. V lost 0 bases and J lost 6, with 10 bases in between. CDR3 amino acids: CASSLGTGAEQYF. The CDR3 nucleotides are TGTGCCAGCAGCTTGGGGACGGGAGCCGAGCAGTACTTC.

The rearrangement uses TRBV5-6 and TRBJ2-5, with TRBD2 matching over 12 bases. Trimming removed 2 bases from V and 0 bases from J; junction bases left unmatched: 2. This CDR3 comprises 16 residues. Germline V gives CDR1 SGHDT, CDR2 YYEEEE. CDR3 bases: TGTGCCAGCAGCTTTTGGACTAGCGGGAACCAAGAGACCCAGTACTTC. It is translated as CASSFWTSGNQETQYF.

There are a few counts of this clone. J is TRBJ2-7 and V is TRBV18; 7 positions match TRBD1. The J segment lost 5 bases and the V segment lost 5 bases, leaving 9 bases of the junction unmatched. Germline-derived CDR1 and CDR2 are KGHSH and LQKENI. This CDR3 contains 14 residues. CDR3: CASSSPGGFDEQYF. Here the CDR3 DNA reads TGTGCCAGCTCAAGTCCAGGGGGTTTCGACGAGCAGTACTTC.

CDR3 sequence (DNA): TGTGCCAGCAGCTTGAACGACAGGGGAGAGACCCAGTACTTC. Protein product: CASSLNDRGETQYF. The rearrangement uses TRBV7-7 and TRBJ2-5, with 8 bases matching TRBD1. The CDR3 is made up of 14 amino acids. Germline trimming cut 3 bases from V and 4 bases from J; bases unmatched to any gene: 4. Germline loops: CDR1 SSHAT, CDR2 FNYEAQ (reference sequence).

The chain's CDR3 is CASSLEIGGQGSRNTIYF. DNA of the CDR3: TGCGCCAGCAGCTTGGAGATTGGCGGACAGGGGTCGCGAAACACCATATATTTT. The genes are TRBV5-1 and TRBJ1-3; TRBD1 aligns across 9 bases. Germline lookup yields CDR1 SGHRS and CDR2 YFSETQ. V gave up 0 bases and J gave up 5 bases; unmatched junction bases: 12. The CDR3 spans 18 residues.

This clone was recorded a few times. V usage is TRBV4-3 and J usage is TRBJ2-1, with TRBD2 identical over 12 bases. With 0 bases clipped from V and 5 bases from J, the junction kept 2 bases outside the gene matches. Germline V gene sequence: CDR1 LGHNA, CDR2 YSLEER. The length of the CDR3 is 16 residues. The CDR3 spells CASSQELAGGHNEQFF. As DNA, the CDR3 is TGCGCCAGCAGCCAAGAACTAGCGGGAGGCCACAATGAGCAGTTCTTC.

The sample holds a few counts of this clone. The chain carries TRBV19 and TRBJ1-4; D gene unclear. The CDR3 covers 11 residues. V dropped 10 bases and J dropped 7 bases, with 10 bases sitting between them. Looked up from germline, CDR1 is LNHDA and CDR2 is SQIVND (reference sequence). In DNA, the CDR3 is TGTGCCACAAGCTCTGGTGAAAAACTGTTTTTT. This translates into CATSSGEKLFF. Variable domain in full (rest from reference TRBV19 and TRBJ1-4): DGGITQSPKYLFRKEGQNVTLSCEQNLNHDAMYWYRQDPGQGLRLIYYSQIVNDFQKGDIAEGYSVSREKKESFPLTVTSAQKNPTAFYLCATSSGEKLFFGSGTQLSVL.

The CDR3 bases are TGTGCCAGCAGCCTCTATAATGAGCAGTTCTTC. Translating gives CASSLYNEQFF. V usage is TRBV5-6 and J usage is TRBJ2-1; D remains unclear. Trimming took off 4 bases at V and 7 bases at J, with 6 bases between the two ends. The CDR3 extends over 11 amino acids. Germline loops: CDR1 SGHDT, CDR2 YYEEEE.

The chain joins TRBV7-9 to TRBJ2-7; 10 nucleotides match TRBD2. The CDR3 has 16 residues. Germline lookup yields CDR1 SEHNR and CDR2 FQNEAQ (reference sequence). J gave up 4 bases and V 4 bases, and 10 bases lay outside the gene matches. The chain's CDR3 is CASSSGTSVVEYEQYF. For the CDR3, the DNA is TGTGCCAGCAGCTCCGGGACTAGCGTCGTGGAGTACGAGCAGTACTTC.